This T cell receptor beta chain comes out of a study of molecular identifiers for immune sequencing clone quantification. Per germline, CDR1 MRHNA and CDR2 SNTAGT. V lost 3 bases, J lost 1 base, and 6 bases lay in between. CDR3 length: 14 residues. This clonotype was recorded at least ten times. MiXCR, run by TCRdb on the PCR reads, gives a single entry per CDR3 protein. The data hold under 600,000 distinct CDR3 sequences, with under 30% observed a single time. The V and J genes are TRBV6-4 and TRBJ2-2; possible D gene TRBD1, 5 bases. This receptor was obtained from a human donor in good health. Some libraries in this study had Jurkat cell RNA spiked in. The sequencing input was naive CD8+ T cells from blood, with Jurkat cell RNA spiked in. Described subset: FACS-sorted CD8+CD4-CCR7+CD45RA+ naive T cells. The CDR3, as DNA: TGTGCCAGCAGTGAAGGGGTGAACACCGGGGAGCTGTTTTTT. Its translation: CASSEGVNTGELFF.